These 16 T cell receptor beta chains were all obtained from the same sample, sequenced in a study of T cell responses to AZD1222 COVID-19 vaccine listed by TCRdb under 2021. Library prep was done by the immunoSEQ multiplex PCR assay. This immuneACCESS table, as held by TCRdb, lists in-frame sequences with V and J called but not all clones. Of the missing ones, under half trace to an unresolved V gene in checked studies; the others have no known cause. The sample table lists approximately 100,000 clones, about 90% of them with a count of one. The ten largest clones represent about 15% of the sample. According to the study, the label for this sample's time point signals: baseline before first vaccination. This sample comprised peripheral blood, obtained on day 0 of AZD1222 vaccination. All receptors derive from an adult in good health.

The rearrangement joins TRBV7-6 to TRBJ2-7, with 8 bases lining up with TRBD1. The CDR3 loop spans 17 amino acids. Germline values: CDR1 SGHVS, CDR2 FNYEAQ. With V trimmed by 5 bases and J by 2 bases, 14 bases remained unmatched. The CDR3 coding sequence is TGTGCCAGCAGCCTGGGTTTGGGACAGGTCTTTCCCTACGAGCAGTACTTC. The encoded protein is CASSLGLGQVFPYEQYF.

The J gene is TRBJ2-7, the V gene TRBV3-1 (or the pseudogene TRBV3-2), with D hard to call. V was clipped by 6 bases and J by 7 bases, with 19 bases between them. The CDR3 is 14 residues long. CDR1 and CDR2 (germline): LGHDT, YNNKEL (reference sequence). The CDR3 DNA reads as TGTGCCAGCAGTCCCACGAATGGGCTACGGGAGCAGTACTTC. Encoded protein: CASSPTNGLREQYF.

This chain uses TRBV19 with TRBJ2-3; D is unresolved. The germline CDR1 and CDR2 sequences are LNHDA and SQIVND (reference sequence). CDR3 size: 12 residues. V lost 6 bases and J lost 5, with 9 bases in between. CDR3 DNA sequence: TGTGCCAGTAGCCCCCCCGGAGATACGCAGTATTTT. Translated: CASSPPGDTQYF.

The chain uses TRBV28 and TRBJ1-2; TRBD1 agrees at 7 bases. Germline lookup yields CDR1 MDHEN and CDR2 SYDVKM. CDR3 length equals 15 residues. V lost 6 bases, J lost 3 bases, and 10 bases stayed unmatched. In DNA form, the CDR3 reads TGTGCCAGCAGCCGACCGGGACAGAAATACTATGGCTACACCTTC. Translated, it gives CASSRPGQKYYGYTF.

The DNA for the CDR3 is TGTGCCAGCAGTGAGGGGGGGCAGGTCTCTGGCTACACCTTC. The encoded protein is CASSEGGQVSGYTF. The V call is TRBV2, the J call TRBJ1-2; possible D gene TRBD1, 6 bases. Trimming removed 3 bases from V and 7 bases from J, with 15 bases in between. The CDR3 spans 14 residues. Germline loops: CDR1 SNHLY, CDR2 FYNNEI.

In its sample, this clone is medium-sized. The chain joins TRBV6-6 to TRBJ1-1; 7 bases are a match to TRBD1. The CDR3 sequence is 14 residues long. The germline V gene encodes CDR1 MNHNY and CDR2 SVGAGI (reference sequence). V lost 0 bases and J lost 7; bases outside the gene matches: 5. This chain's CDR3 is CASSYSDGTDEAFF. In DNA form, the CDR3 reads TGTGCCAGCAGTTACTCAGACGGGACAGATGAAGCTTTCTTT.

The V and J genes are TRBV2 and TRBJ2-1; TRBD2 aligns across 11 bases. Trimming took 1 base from V and 4 from J; bases not matched to a gene: 0. Germline-derived CDR1 and CDR2 are SNHLY and FYNNEI. CDR3 length: 15 amino acids. CDR3 residues: CASSEGLAGYNEQFF. In DNA form, the CDR3 reads TGTGCCAGCAGTGAAGGACTAGCGGGATACAATGAGCAGTTCTTC.

This chain links TRBV27 with TRBJ1-4; D is possibly TRBD1 (5 bases). There are 15 residues in the CDR3. Germline-derived CDR1 and CDR2 are MNHEY and SMNVEV (reference sequence). Trimming shortened V by 2 bases and J by 0 bases, and 7 bases separated the two germline ends. In DNA, the CDR3 is TGTGCCAGCAGTTTAGCCAGGGCAACTAATGAAAAACTGTTTTTT. It is translated as CASSLARATNEKLFF.

The chain is built from TRBV28 and TRBJ1-5; D call uncertain. The length of the CDR3 is 14 residues. Trimming took 7 bases from V and 4 from J, leaving 14 bases between them. Per germline, CDR1 MDHEN and CDR2 SYDVKM. The CDR3 reads CASTLQALNQPQHF. In DNA, the CDR3 is TGTGCCAGCACCCTCCAGGCCTTAAATCAGCCCCAGCATTTT.

The chain uses TRBV20-1 and TRBJ2-1, with D possibly being TRBD1 (6 bases). The V gene's germline CDR1 is DFQATT and CDR2 SNEGSKA (reference sequence). Trimming cost V 3 bases and J 0 bases, with 15 bases left between them. This CDR3 contains 16 residues. CDR3 region: CSASGPSGHSYNEQFF. Written as DNA, the CDR3 is TGCAGTGCTAGTGGTCCTTCGGGACACTCCTACAATGAGCAGTTCTTC.

The chain joins TRBV11-2 to TRBJ1-2, with D unclear. CDR3 length: 14 amino acids. Trimming left V 4 bases short and J 4 bases short, with 13 bases between. Germline loops: CDR1 SGHAT, CDR2 FQNNGV. CDR3 sequence (DNA): TGTGCCAGCAGCTCAATGCAGGCAGGCTATGGCTACACCTTC. This sequence encodes CASSSMQAGYGYTF. The whole variable domain, remainder taken from reference TRBV11-2 and TRBJ1-2, is EAGVAQSPRYKIIEKRQSVAFWCNPISGHATLYWYQQILGQGPKLLIQFQNNGVVDDSQLPKDRFSAERLKGVDSTLKIQPAKLEDSAVYLCASSSMQAGYGYTFGSGTRLTVV.

V gene TRBV28 combines with J gene TRBJ2-7; 8 bases align to TRBD1. The CDR3 runs 14 residues. With V trimmed by 6 bases and J by 5 bases, 9 bases remained unmatched. CDR1 is MDHEN and CDR2 is SYDVKM in the germline V gene. This chain's CDR3 is CASRETGDPHEQYF. The DNA for the CDR3 is TGTGCCAGCAGGGAGACAGGGGACCCCCACGAGCAGTACTTC.

J is TRBJ1-3 and V is TRBV27; no reliable D call. The CDR3 covers 14 residues. V lost 2 bases to trimming and J lost 4 bases, with 9 bases between them. Per germline, CDR1 MNHEY and CDR2 SMNVEV (reference sequence). CDR3 residues: CASSLGARGNTIYF. The CDR3 nucleotides are TGTGCCAGCAGTTTAGGAGCTAGGGGAAACACCATATATTTT.

The gene calls are TRBV30 and TRBJ1-5, with D possibly matching TRBD1 (5 bases). The ends were cut back, 3 bases at V and 2 bases at J, with 17 bases in the middle. Germline V gives CDR1 GTSNPN, CDR2 SVGIG (reference sequence). The CDR3 spans 16 residues. As DNA, the CDR3 is TGTGCCTGGAGCGCCCCCGGGGGGGAGGGCAATCAGCCCCAGCATTTT. Amino acids: CAWSAPGGEGNQPQHF.

V gene TRBV6-5 combines with J gene TRBJ2-1; D may be TRBD2 (6 bases). V was clipped by 5 bases and J by 2 bases, with 13 bases between them. CDR1 is MNHEY and CDR2 is SVGAGI in the germline V gene. CDR3 size: 15 residues. The CDR3 nucleotides are TGTGCCAGCAGTCATCTAGCGTCTACCTACAATGAGCAGTTCTTC. Its protein is CASSHLASTYNEQFF.

The chain joins TRBV6-5 to TRBJ1-5; no clear D. V lost 0 bases to trimming and J lost 4 bases, with 10 bases between them. The germline CDR1 and CDR2 sequences are MNHEY and SVGAGI. CDR3 length: 15 residues. In DNA, the CDR3 is TGTGCCAGCAGTTACTCGATTTCCAGTAATCAGCCCCAGCATTTT. Protein product: CASSYSISSNQPQHF.